This TCR beta chain derives from a study of blood T cells in healthy people across ages. Samples had at least 6.5 million PBMCs isolated from them. Alongside a J-beta primer mix, a sample-barcoded 5' primer served in a second PCR lasting roughly 7 to 11 cycles. A 12-random-nucleotide template-switch adaptor tagged each cDNA molecule. TCRdb fed the 5' RACE reads into MiXCR, producing one record per CDR3 protein. Among approximately 820,000 distinct CDR3 sequences listed, approximately 48% were seen once. V shed 5 bases and J shed 3 bases, with 14 bases lying between them. Looked up from germline, CDR1 is MNHEY and CDR2 is SVGEGT. There are 14 residues in the CDR3.

This sequence was found in a man aged 55 to 70 in good health. Sequencing was carried out using blood. V gene TRBV6-2 or TRBV6-3 combines with J gene TRBJ2-7; D not resolved. The CDR3 here is CASSDLPSIYEQYF. Here the CDR3 DNA reads TGTGCCAGCAGTGACTTACCGAGTATCTACGAGCAGTACTTC.